Sequencing of this T cell receptor (beta chain) was carried out in a study of blood T cell repertoires in COVID-19. V was clipped by 3 bases and J by 0 bases; unmatched bases: 8. Germline V gives CDR1 SNHLY, CDR2 FYNNEI. The CDR3 runs to 17 residues. Produced via immunoSEQ multiplex PCR; TCRdb's table is partial and in-frame only. The data contain 15,000 to 25,000 clones, around 83% of them singletons. The specimen sequenced was peripheral blood. The V and J genes are TRBV2 and TRBJ2-3; 8 nucleotides align to TRBD2. This receptor was taken from a human donor with active COVID-19. The donor label of this sample is uncertain. CDR3 region: CASSDVGGRFSTDTQYF. The CDR3 coding sequence is TGTGCCAGCAGTGACGTGGGCGGGAGGTTTAGCACAGATACGCAGTATTTT.